This T cell receptor beta chain was found in a study of OX40 agonist ivuxolimab in advanced cancers. Using immunoSEQ multiplex PCR, the repertoire was profiled, and TCRdb retains in-frame clones only, with some absent. Among 67,000 or so clones, roughly nine tenths were seen once, and the ten largest hold about 1%. The CDR3 is made up of 13 amino acids. CDR1 is SGHVS and CDR2 is FQNEAQ in the germline V gene. Trimming removed 6 bases from V and 8 bases from J, with 11 bases in between. The receptor was derived from an adult with an advanced solid tumor such as melanoma, head and neck, liver or kidney cancer. The V gene is TRBV7-8, the J gene TRBJ1-6, with D hard to call. Material: CD4+ or CD8+ T cells sorted from blood, obtained in a trial of the OX40 agonist ivuxolimab. CDR3 nucleotide sequence: TGTGCCAGCAGGGAGGGTACGGATTCACCCCTCCACTTT. It codes for CASREGTDSPLHF.